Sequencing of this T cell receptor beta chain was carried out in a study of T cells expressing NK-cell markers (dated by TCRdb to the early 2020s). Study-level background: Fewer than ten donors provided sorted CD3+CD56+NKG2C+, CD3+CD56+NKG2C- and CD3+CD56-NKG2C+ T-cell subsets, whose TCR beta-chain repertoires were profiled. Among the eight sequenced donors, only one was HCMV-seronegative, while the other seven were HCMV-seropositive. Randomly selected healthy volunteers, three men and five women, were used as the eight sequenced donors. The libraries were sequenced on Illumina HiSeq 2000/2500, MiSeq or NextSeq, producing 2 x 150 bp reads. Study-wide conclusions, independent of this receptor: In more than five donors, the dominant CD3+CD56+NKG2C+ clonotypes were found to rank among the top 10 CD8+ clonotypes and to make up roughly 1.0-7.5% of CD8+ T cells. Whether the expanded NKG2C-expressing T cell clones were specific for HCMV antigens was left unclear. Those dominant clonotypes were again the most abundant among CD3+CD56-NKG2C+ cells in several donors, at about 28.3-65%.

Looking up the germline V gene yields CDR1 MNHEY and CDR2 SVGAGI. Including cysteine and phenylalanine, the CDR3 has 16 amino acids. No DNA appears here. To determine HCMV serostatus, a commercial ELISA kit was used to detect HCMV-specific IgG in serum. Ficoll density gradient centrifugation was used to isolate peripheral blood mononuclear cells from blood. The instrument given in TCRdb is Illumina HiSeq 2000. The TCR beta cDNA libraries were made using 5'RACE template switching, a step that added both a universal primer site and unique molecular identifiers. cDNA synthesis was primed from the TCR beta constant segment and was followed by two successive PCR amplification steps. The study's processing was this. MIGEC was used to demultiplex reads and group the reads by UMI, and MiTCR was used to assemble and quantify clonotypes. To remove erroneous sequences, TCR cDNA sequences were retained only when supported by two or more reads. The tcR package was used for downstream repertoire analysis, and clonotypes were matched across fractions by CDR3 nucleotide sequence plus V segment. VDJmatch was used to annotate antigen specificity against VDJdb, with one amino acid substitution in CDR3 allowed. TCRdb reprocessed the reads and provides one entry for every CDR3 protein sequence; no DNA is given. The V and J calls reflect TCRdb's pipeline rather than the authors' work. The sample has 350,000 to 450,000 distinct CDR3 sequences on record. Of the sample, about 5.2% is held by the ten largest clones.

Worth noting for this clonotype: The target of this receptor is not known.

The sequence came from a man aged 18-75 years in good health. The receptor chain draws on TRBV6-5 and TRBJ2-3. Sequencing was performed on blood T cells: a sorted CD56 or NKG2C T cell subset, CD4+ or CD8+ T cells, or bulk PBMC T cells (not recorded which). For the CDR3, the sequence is CASSYSFTPSTDTQYF.